This TCR beta chain derives from a study of technical replicates of blood from four donors. The assay was immunoSEQ multiplex PCR, and TCRdb's table has in-frame clones only and misses some. This table has 100,000 or so clones, roughly 95% appearing once. Germline assignment: CDR1 SGHDN and CDR2 FVKESK. Between the trimmed V and J ends, which lost 4 bases and 9 bases, there was a span of 16 bases. The CDR3 length is 14 residues. The chain combines TRBV14 with TRBJ2-1; D possibly corresponds to TRBD2 (7 bases). The sequence was obtained from a human donor in good health. Source material: T cells isolated from PBMCs. CDR3 coding DNA: TGTGCCAGCAGCCCGAAGGGGGGGCAGGGTGAGCAGTTCTTC. It encodes CASSPKGGQGEQFF.